This passage covers 27 T cell receptor beta chains from one sample sequenced in a study of shared clonotypes between healthy human individuals (dated by TCRdb to 2018 to 2021). Receptor amplification or capture employed the immunoSEQ multiplex PCR assay. What TCRdb holds here is the immuneACCESS table cut down to in-frame rearrangements. Part of the clones is not present; checked against another copy, under half of the missing clones reflect an unresolved V gene, and the others are unexplained. For this sample there are roughly 2.5 million clones; more than 80% appear just once. Around 0.14% of the sample is taken by the ten largest. Sequenced material: naive CD4+ T cells sorted from blood. The cell subset or site label of this sample denotes: CD45RA+ positively selected. The receptors stem from a man younger than 35 in good health.

The gene calls are TRBV7-2 and TRBJ2-7, with a tentative D call TRBD2 (6 bases). Trimming took 0 bases from V and 2 from J, leaving 11 bases between them. This CDR3 comprises 15 residues. The germline V gene encodes CDR1 SGHTA and CDR2 FQGNSA. The CDR3: CASSLAGTAAYEQYF. The CDR3 bases are TGTGCCAGCAGCTTAGCCGGGACTGCCGCCTACGAGCAGTACTTC.

The chain employs TRBV29-1 and TRBJ2-1; a possible D gene is TRBD1 (6 bases). Deletions cut 4 bases from V and 10 bases from J, with 14 bases between. Germline V gene lookup returns CDR1 SQVTM and CDR2 ANQGSEA. This CDR3 contains 12 residues. The CDR3 loop reads CSVGQTGTEQFF. The CDR3 nucleotides read TGCAGCGTTGGCCAAACCGGGACAGAGCAGTTCTTC.

The chain links TRBV4-3 to TRBJ2-6; no clear D gene. The CDR3 covers 17 residues. V was clipped by 0 bases and J by 0 bases, with 9 bases between them. Germline assignment: CDR1 LGHNA and CDR2 YSLEER. Written as DNA, the CDR3 is TGCGCCAGCAGCCAAGATATAGTTCTCTCTGGGGCCAACGTCCTGACTTTC. Translation gives CASSQDIVLSGANVLTF.

V gene TRBV2 combines with J gene TRBJ2-6; 9 nucleotides line up with TRBD1. After removal of 5 bases from V and 0 bases from J, the junction contained 8 bases not matched to a gene. CDR3 length: 18 residues. Germline V gene sequence: CDR1 SNHLY, CDR2 FYNNEI. This CDR3 reads CASSLEGTGPSGANVLTF. In DNA, the CDR3 is TGTGCCAGCAGTCTTGAAGGGACAGGGCCCTCTGGGGCCAACGTCCTGACTTTC.

The V and J genes are TRBV9 and TRBJ2-3, with D hard to call. This CDR3 comprises 14 residues. The germline gives CDR1 SGDLS, CDR2 YYNGEE. V shed 2 bases and J shed 3 bases, with 10 bases lying between them. CDR3 DNA sequence: TGTGCCAGCAGCGTTAATGCAAGGACAGATACGCAGTATTTT. Protein product: CASSVNARTDTQYF.

The CDR3 loop reads CASSFATGGTDTQYF. In nucleotides, the CDR3 is TGTGCCAGCAGCTTCGCGACGGGAGGCACAGATACGCAGTATTTT. The rearrangement uses TRBV5-6 and TRBJ2-3; the D gene is possibly TRBD2 (6 bases). V was clipped by 2 bases and J by 1 base, with 11 bases between them. CDR3 length: 15 residues. Germline V gives CDR1 SGHDT, CDR2 YYEEEE.

V and J are TRBV12-1 and TRBJ1-1; the table's TRBD1 call for D was not verified on the DNA. TRBV12-1 is a pseudogene. The CDR3 is 15 amino acids. CDR3 sequence reads: CASSLHRDMNTEAFF. CDR3 nucleotides: TGTGCCAGCAGCTTGCACAGGGACATGAACACTGAAGCTTTCTTT.

The J gene is TRBJ2-6, the V gene TRBV2; D not resolved. This CDR3 comprises 14 residues. The V end lost 3 bases, the J end lost 4 bases, and 7 bases lay between the germline ends. Germline V gives CDR1 SNHLY, CDR2 FYNNEI. The CDR3 sequence is CASSDHGGANVLTF. The CDR3 DNA reads as TGTGCCAGCAGTGATCACGGGGGGGCCAACGTCCTGACTTTC.

The CDR3 reads CASSMAYPNTEAFF. The DNA of the CDR3 is TGTGCCAGTAGTATGGCATACCCGAACACTGAAGCTTTCTTT. V gene TRBV19 combines with J gene TRBJ1-1; D ambiguous. The length of the CDR3 is 14 residues. The V end lost 3 bases, the J end lost 1 base, and 9 bases lay between the germline ends. Germline-derived CDR1 and CDR2 are LNHDA and SQIVND (reference sequence).

In regard to this clone: This sample includes further DNA sequences coding for the same CDR3. V is TRBV10-3 and J is TRBJ1-2; no clear D gene. CDR1 ENHRY and CDR2 SYGVKD come from the germline V gene. Trimming removed 0 bases from V and 2 bases from J, with 7 bases in between. CDR3 size: 14 residues. The CDR3: CAISESGGNYGYTF. CDR3 nucleotide sequence: TGTGCCATCAGTGAGTCGGGCGGAAACTATGGCTACACCTTC.

The chain recombines TRBV5-4 with TRBJ2-5; perhaps TRBD1 as D (6 bases). Between the trimmed V and J ends, which lost 0 bases and 2 bases, there was a span of 8 bases. CDR1 and CDR2 from the germline V gene are SGHNT and YYREEE (reference sequence). The CDR3 runs to 14 residues. The CDR3 DNA sequence: TGTGCCAGCAGCTTGGTGGACAGACAAGAGACCCAGTACTTC. This codes for CASSLVDRQETQYF. The full variable domain, completed using reference TRBV5-4 and TRBJ2-5, is ETGVTQSPTHLIKTRGQQVTLRCSSQSGHNTVSWYQQALGQGPQFIFQYYREEENGRGNFPPRFSGLQFPNYSSELNVNALELDDSALYLCASSLVDRQETQYFGPGTRLLVL.

CDR3 region: CASSARQPGETQYF. The CDR3, as DNA: TGTGCCAGCAGCGCTCGACAGCCCGGGGAGACCCAGTACTTC. J is TRBJ2-5 and V is TRBV7-2; D is perhaps TRBD1 (5 bases). The CDR3 has 14 amino acids. The V and J ends lost 5 bases and 5 bases respectively, with 15 bases between them. CDR1 is SGHTA and CDR2 is FQGNSA in the germline V gene.

In nucleotides, the CDR3 is TGTGCCAGCTCACCACCTCGAGCGGGAGGAGCCAACATTCAGTACTTC. Its translation is CASSPPRAGGANIQYF. The chain joins TRBV18 to TRBJ2-4; 9 positions match TRBD2. V shed 0 bases and J 7 bases; nucleotides not matched to a gene: 7. CDR1 is KGHSH, CDR2 LQKENI, per germline. The CDR3 length is 16 residues.

This clone appeared a single time. The V call is TRBV18, the J call TRBJ1-2; TRBD1 matches at 7 bases. This CDR3 is 12 amino acids long. The V gene end was trimmed by 3 bases and the J gene end by 6 bases; junction bases not matched to a gene: 1. The germline gives CDR1 KGHSH, CDR2 LQKENI. CDR3 loop: CASSPTGNGYTF. CDR3 nucleotide sequence: TGTGCCAGCTCACCGACAGGGAATGGCTACACCTTC. Together with reference TRBV18 and TRBJ1-2, the CDR3 gives the full variable domain: NAGVMQNPRHLVRRRGQEARLRCSPMKGHSHVYWYRQLPEEGLKFMVYLQKENIIDESGMPKERFSAEFPKEGPSILRIQQVVRGDSAAYFCASSPTGNGYTFGSGTRLTVV.

As to this clone: The same CDR3 can be traced to other DNA sequences in this sample. The V gene is TRBV5-1, the J gene TRBJ1-5; the D is unclear. Germline CDR1 SGHRS, CDR2 YFSETQ. This CDR3 contains 15 residues. V dropped 0 bases and J dropped 2 bases, with 9 bases sitting between them. CDR3 DNA: TGCGCCAGCAGCTTGGACGGAGGAGGCAATCAGCCCCAGCATTTT. Amino acids: CASSLDGGGNQPQHF.

The rearrangement uses TRBV18 and TRBJ2-6; D gene ambiguous. The germline V gene has CDR1 KGHSH and CDR2 LQKENI. The CDR3 spans 16 residues. V shed 4 bases and J shed 0 bases, with 10 bases lying between them. CDR3 sequence: CASSRQTDSGANVLTF. CDR3 DNA sequence: TGTGCCAGCTCACGGCAGACCGACTCTGGGGCCAACGTCCTGACTTTC.

In this sample, this clone turned up once. At the DNA level, this CDR3 is encoded by other sequences in the same sample as well. The chain employs TRBV28 and TRBJ2-2; 8 nucleotides align to TRBD2. Unmatched junction bases numbered 0, after V lost 8 bases and J lost 1 base. This CDR3 is built from 13 residues. CDR1 MDHEN and CDR2 SYDVKM come from the germline V gene. The CDR3 DNA is TGTGCCAGCCGGGGGGGGAACACCGGGGAGCTGTTTTTT. Protein: CASRGGNTGELFF.

A remark on this clone: Within the sample, other DNA sequences also encode this same CDR3. The rearrangement uses TRBV2 and TRBJ1-1, with D possibly being TRBD1 (5 bases). The CDR3 runs to 14 residues. The germline CDR1 and CDR2 sequences are SNHLY and FYNNEI. Trimming cost V 1 base and J 2 bases, with 8 bases left between them. CDR3 residues: CASSEVGANTEAFF. In nucleotides, the CDR3 is TGTGCCAGCAGTGAAGTTGGGGCCAACACTGAAGCTTTCTTT.

The CDR3 loop reads CASRTSGGRTDTQYF. CDR3 nucleotide sequence: TGTGCCAGCAGAACTAGCGGGGGGCGCACAGATACGCAGTATTTT. The chain has TRBV2 and TRBJ2-3, with TRBD2 matching over 12 bases. The CDR3 length is 15 residues. The J segment lost 1 base and the V segment lost 6 bases, leaving 2 bases of the junction unmatched. Germline CDR1 SNHLY, CDR2 FYNNEI.

This clone was detected once. This sequence joins TRBV5-1 and TRBJ2-3, with TRBD1 identical over 8 bases. Germline CDR1 is SGHRS and CDR2 is YFSETQ. V shed 4 bases and J 4 bases; nucleotides not matched to a gene: 8. This CDR3 spans 15 amino acids. CDR3 region: CASSLSGGESDTQYF. CDR3 DNA: TGCGCCAGCAGCCTATCAGGGGGCGAGTCAGATACGCAGTATTTT.

V gene TRBV28 combines with J gene TRBJ1-3, with D perhaps TRBD1 (5 bases). The CDR3 runs 13 residues. Per the germline V gene, CDR1 is MDHEN and CDR2 is SYDVKM. The V and J ends lost 4 bases and 1 base respectively, with 5 bases between them. CDR3 in DNA: TGTGCCAGCAGTTCAGGGTCTGGAAACACCATATATTTT. The encoded protein is CASSSGSGNTIYF.

The V gene is TRBV2, the J gene TRBJ2-3, with D tentatively TRBD2 (6 bases). Trimming left V 4 bases short and J 3 bases short, with 11 bases between. Germline values: CDR1 SNHLY, CDR2 FYNNEI. The length of the CDR3 is 14 residues. Here the CDR3 DNA reads TGTGCCAGCAGTGGGACTACTAAAACAGATACGCAGTATTTT. Protein sequence: CASSGTTKTDTQYF. The full variable domain, completed using reference TRBV2 and TRBJ2-3, is EPEVTQTPSHQVTQMGQEVILRCVPISNHLYFYWYRQILGQKVEFLVSFYNNEISEKSEIFDDQFSVERPDGSNFTLKIRSTKLEDSAMYFCASSGTTKTDTQYFGPGTRLTVL.

The chain couples TRBV5-8 to TRBJ2-7; 7 bases map to TRBD1. J was trimmed by 2 bases and V by 7 bases; bases with no gene match: 12. This CDR3 comprises 15 residues. The germline gives CDR1 SGHTS, CDR2 YDEGEE. Written as DNA, the CDR3 is TGTGCCAGCTTACCCCGGGACAGACGGACCTACGAGCAGTACTTC. It is translated as CASLPRDRRTYEQYF.

This chain links TRBV5-5 with TRBJ1-2, with D perhaps TRBD1 (5 bases). V was trimmed by 2 bases and J by 4 bases, leaving 12 bases between them. CDR3 length equals 14 residues. Germline CDR1 and CDR2: SGHKS and YYEKEE (reference sequence). CDR3 region: CASSLGFGGYGYTF. The CDR3 DNA sequence: TGTGCCAGCAGCTTAGGGTTTGGGGGCTATGGCTACACCTTC.

Notes on this clone: Additional DNA sequences in this sample encode the identical CDR3. V usage is TRBV18 and J usage is TRBJ1-3; 9 bases map to TRBD1. Trimming took 3 bases from V and 4 from J; bases not matched to a gene: 4. Germline V gene lookup returns CDR1 KGHSH and CDR2 LQKENI. This CDR3 spans 15 amino acids. DNA for the CDR3: TGTGCCAGCTCACCCGGGACAGGGTCCGGAAACACCATATATTTT. The encoded protein is CASSPGTGSGNTIYF.

The V call is TRBV2, the J call TRBJ1-6; D is unresolved. Trimming took off 4 bases at V and 6 bases at J, with 10 bases between the two ends. This CDR3 has 14 amino acids. CDR1 is SNHLY, CDR2 FYNNEI, per germline. CDR3 protein: CASSGWQTNSPLHF. CDR3 in DNA: TGTGCCAGCAGTGGCTGGCAGACTAATTCACCCCTCCACTTT.

J is TRBJ2-6 and V is TRBV6-5, with D unclear. V was pared by 3 bases and J by 3 bases, with 6 bases between. The CDR3 loop spans 14 amino acids. Germline CDR1 is MNHEY and CDR2 is SVGAGI. CDR3 residues: CASSYMDGANVLTF. CDR3 DNA sequence: TGTGCCAGCAGTTATATGGATGGGGCCAACGTCCTGACTTTC.